The 16 T cell receptor beta chains reported below all come from one sample, sequenced in a study of early T cells in non-severe SARS-CoV-2 infection. In TCRdb, the 5' RACE reads were re-called with MiXCR into one record per CDR3 protein. The sample includes roughly 100,000 distinct CDR3 sequences, 12% of them seen just once. This material consisted of whole blood, taken at baseline. The receptor set was obtained from an adult who was a healthcare worker with PCR-confirmed SARS-CoV-2 infection or an uninfected control (not recorded which).

This rearrangement joins TRBV7-9 to TRBJ1-1, with 7 bases lining up with TRBD1. CDR3 length: 15 residues. Germline trimming cut 1 base from V and 0 bases from J; bases unmatched to any gene: 2. Per the germline V gene, CDR1 is SEHNR and CDR2 is FQNEAQ (reference sequence). The CDR3 protein is CASSLERGLNTEAFF. In DNA, the CDR3 is TGTGCCAGCAGCTTAGAGAGGGGGCTGAACACTGAAGCTTTCTTT.

The sample holds many counts of this clonotype. V and J are TRBV9 and TRBJ2-1; TRBD2 might be the D (6 bases). The CDR3 has 15 amino acids. The V gene lost 0 bases and the J gene lost 1 base, with 8 bases spanning the gap. Germline lookup yields CDR1 SGDLS and CDR2 YYNGEE. The chain's CDR3 is CASSVDGGSYNEQFF. Here the CDR3 DNA reads TGTGCCAGCAGCGTAGACGGGGGATCCTACAATGAGCAGTTCTTC. Looking up the rest from reference TRBV9 and TRBJ2-1 gives the full variable domain: DSGVTQTPKHLITATGQRVTLRCSPRSGDLSVYWYQQSLDQGLQFLIQYYNGEERAKGNILERFSAQQFPDLHSELNLSSLELGDSALYFCASSVDGGSYNEQFFGPGTRLTVL.

This clonotype showed up many times. The chain carries TRBV6-2 or TRBV6-3 and TRBJ1-2; D unresolved. Trimming removed 4 bases from V and 1 base from J, with 7 bases in between. CDR3 length: 13 residues. From germline, CDR1 is MNHEY and CDR2 SVGEGT. CDR3 residues: CASSWVGNYGYTF. CDR3 nucleotide sequence: TGTGCCAGCAGTTGGGTGGGTAACTATGGCTACACCTTC.

The chain couples TRBV7-9 to TRBJ1-2; possibly TRBD1 for D (6 bases). This CDR3 spans 14 amino acids. The ends were cut back, 4 bases at V and 4 bases at J, with 13 bases in the middle. Germline V gene lookup returns CDR1 SEHNR and CDR2 FQNEAQ (reference sequence). The CDR3 bases are TGTGCCAGCAGCTCCGGGACACTAGTCTATGGCTACACCTTC. Its protein is CASSSGTLVYGYTF.

This clonotype was recorded a few times. This chain uses TRBV6-1 with TRBJ1-4; TRBD1 matches 8 bases. This CDR3 is built from 15 residues. With 2 bases clipped from V and 8 bases from J, the junction kept 7 bases outside the gene matches. Germline CDR1 and CDR2: MNHNS and SASEGT. CDR3 loop: CASSESRTGNEKLFF. Here the CDR3 DNA reads TGTGCCAGCAGTGAATCGAGGACAGGGAACGAAAAACTGTTTTTT.

This chain connects TRBV7-9 to TRBJ1-1, with D unresolved. V gave up 5 bases and J gave up 1 base, with 14 bases separating them. Germline CDR1 is SEHNR and CDR2 is FQNEAQ (reference sequence). CDR3 length equals 15 residues. The CDR3 reads CASSPQRTPNTEAFF. In DNA, the CDR3 is TGTGCCAGCAGCCCGCAGCGAACCCCGAACACTGAAGCTTTCTTT.

This clonotype was seen at least ten times. V is TRBV2 and J is TRBJ2-3; 10 nucleotides agree with TRBD2. The CDR3 is 14 residues long. The germline gives CDR1 SNHLY, CDR2 FYNNEI. V trimming: 8 bases; J trimming: 0 bases; junction bases outside the gene matches: 2. The CDR3 DNA is TGTGCCAGCCAGCGGGAGGGGAGCACAGATACGCAGTATTTT. It encodes CASQREGSTDTQYF.

This clonotype was seen more than once but under ten times. CDR3 bases: TGTGCCAGCAGCCAGCCCGGCAGGGGCGATTCACCCCTCCACTTT. Protein product: CASSQPGRGDSPLHF. The chain combines TRBV3-1 with TRBJ1-6, with D possibly being TRBD1 (6 bases). Germline lookup yields CDR1 LGHDT and CDR2 YNNKEL (reference sequence). The CDR3 runs 15 residues. Deletions cut 3 bases from V and 8 bases from J, with 14 bases between.

The chain couples TRBV7-9 to TRBJ1-3; D remains unclear. V lost 1 base and J 0 bases, leaving 13 bases between the germline ends. Germline-derived CDR1 and CDR2 are SEHNR and FQNEAQ (reference sequence). The CDR3 sequence is 17 residues long. The CDR3 spells CASSLVGSGSSGNTIYF. CDR3 nucleotides: TGTGCCAGCAGCTTAGTGGGTAGCGGGAGCTCTGGAAACACCATATATTTT.

This clonotype has a count of ten or more. The chain employs TRBV2 and TRBJ2-6, with a possible D match to TRBD2 (6 bases). The germline V gene encodes CDR1 SNHLY and CDR2 FYNNEI. Trimming took off 8 bases at V and 0 bases at J, with 14 bases between the two ends. This CDR3 is 16 amino acids long. CDR3 protein: CASASGDLSGANVLTF. In nucleotides, the CDR3 is TGTGCCAGCGCATCGGGGGACCTCTCTGGGGCCAACGTCCTGACTTTC.

This clonotype appeared many times. J is TRBJ1-1 and V is TRBV29-1, with D tentatively TRBD1 (5 bases). Germline CDR1 is SQVTM and CDR2 is ANQGSEA. V was shortened by 7 bases and J by 1 base, with 16 bases between the two germline ends. The CDR3 spans 14 residues. The CDR3 sequence is CSGLDGAANTEAFF. In DNA form, the CDR3 reads TGCAGCGGTCTGGACGGGGCAGCGAACACTGAAGCTTTCTTT. Full variable domain (rest looked up from reference TRBV29-1 and TRBJ1-1): SAVISQKPSRDICQRGTSLTIQCQVDSQVTMMFWYRQQPGQSLTLIATANQGSEATYESGFVIDKFPISRPNLTFSTLTVSNMSPEDSSIYLCSGLDGAANTEAFFGQGTRLTVV.

A few counts support this clonotype. The chain couples TRBV20-1 to TRBJ2-5; D is ambiguous. Per the germline V gene, CDR1 is DFQATT and CDR2 is SNEGSKA (reference sequence). V lost 0 bases, J lost 4 bases, and 15 bases lay in between. This CDR3 contains 15 residues. The CDR3: CSARDSRTASETQYF. In DNA form, the CDR3 reads TGCAGTGCTAGAGATAGCCGGACGGCGTCAGAGACCCAGTACTTC.

The chain joins TRBV19 to TRBJ2-2; D unclear. CDR3 length: 13 residues. Germline V gene sequence: CDR1 LNHDA, CDR2 SQIVND (reference sequence). V lost 7 bases and J 6 bases, leaving 12 bases between the germline ends. This CDR3 reads CASTHHGAGELFF. The CDR3 DNA reads TGTGCCAGTACCCACCATGGGGCCGGGGAGCTGTTTTTT.

This clonotype appeared a few times. The chain recombines TRBV18 with TRBJ1-1, with D unclear. Trimming removed 3 bases at V and 6 bases at J, with 17 bases between. The CDR3 is made up of 15 amino acids. CDR1 is KGHSH, CDR2 LQKENI, per germline. CDR3 sequence (DNA): TGTGCCAGCTCACCCGACATGCCGGCGAGCGCTGAAGCTTTCTTT. Encoded protein: CASSPDMPASAEAFF.

This clonotype has at least ten counts. The chain combines TRBV7-3 with TRBJ1-5, with D tentatively TRBD1 (5 bases). V dropped 3 bases and J dropped 7 bases, with 10 bases sitting between them. Germline CDR1 SGHTA, CDR2 FQGTGA. The CDR3 is made up of 13 amino acids. The CDR3 DNA reads as TGTGCCAGCAGCTTGTATCGGGGGCAGCCCCAGCATTTT. Encoded protein: CASSLYRGQPQHF.

The table lists this clonotype with a few counts. The V and J genes are TRBV28 and TRBJ2-3; 7 bases fit TRBD2. J gave up 4 bases and V 5 bases, and 0 bases lay outside the gene matches. This CDR3 is 12 amino acids long. CDR1 MDHEN and CDR2 SYDVKM come from the germline V gene. The DNA of the CDR3 is TGTGCCAGCAGTGGACTAGCAGATACGCAGTATTTT. Its translation is CASSGLADTQYF.